This TCR beta chain was sequenced during a study of cytomegalovirus exposure and HLA in healthy donors. Overall study results and limits: Later genetic work tied a missense DCLRE1C variant to beta-chain V and J trimming. Specificity of a few CMV-associated chains for CMV antigens was verified in vitro. Around 160 TCR beta chains were listed as cytomegalovirus-associated. What a later analysis reportedly showed was that an Asian-associated ancestry cluster had fewer N-insertions than the 666-donor mean.

As concerns this clone: Its antigen is as yet unknown.

V lost 5 bases and J lost 6; bases outside the gene matches: 6. The length of the CDR3 is 14 residues. CDR1 and CDR2 from the germline V gene are SGHDT and YYEEEE. With 60 Vbeta and 13 Jbeta primers, the PCR was carried out. TCRdb keeps only in-frame clones here, not all; method: immunoSEQ multiplex PCR. The sample has under 200,000 clones, less than 80% seen once. V usage is TRBV5-6 and J usage is TRBJ2-3; TRBD2 aligns across 10 bases. The sequenced material came from PBMCs. This receptor was identified in a woman in her twenties or thirties in good health and CMV-seropositive. CDR3 residues: CASSWLAGADTQYF. Here the CDR3 DNA reads TGTGCCAGCAGTTGGCTAGCGGGGGCGGATACGCAGTATTTT.